Presented here are 4 T cell receptor beta chains from one specimen sequenced in a study of control samples from healthy donors and cancer patients. The repertoire was sequenced with immunoSEQ multiplex PCR; TCRdb's copy has only in-frame clones and lacks some. The sample shows 150,000 to 160,000 clones, 94% of them seen only once. Input material: blood. Receptors originate from a man aged 40-49 years in good health.

This clone is a singleton in its sample. This chain connects TRBV28 to TRBJ1-4, with 9 bases identical to TRBD1. Unmatched junction bases numbered 5, after V lost 6 bases and J lost 3 bases. CDR3 length equals 15 residues. Germline CDR1 is MDHEN and CDR2 is SYDVKM. CDR3 nucleotides: TGTGCCAGCAGAATACAGGGGGCGGCTAATGAAAAACTGTTTTTT. It translates to CASRIQGAANEKLFF.

The chain combines TRBV27 with TRBJ1-1; D might be TRBD1 (5 bases). This CDR3 is 13 amino acids long. Trimming cost V 8 bases and J 5 bases, with 15 bases left between them. CDR1 and CDR2 (germline): MNHEY, SMNVEV (reference sequence). CDR3 in amino acids: CASSHGGGTEAFF. In DNA, the CDR3 is TGTGCCAGCTCCCATGGGGGGGGGACTGAAGCTTTCTTT.

In this sample, this clone turned up once. The rearrangement joins TRBV11-2 to TRBJ1-4, with 10 positions matching TRBD1. This CDR3 is 15 amino acids long. The ends lost 3 bases at V and 4 bases at J; junction bases unmatched: 2. Germline assignment: CDR1 SGHAT and CDR2 FQNNGV. CDR3 bases: TGTGCCAGCAGCTTCGGGACAGGGGTTAATGAAAAACTGTTTTTT. It is translated as CASSFGTGVNEKLFF.

This clone was picked up one time. J is TRBJ1-1 and V is TRBV7-2; D remains unclear. This CDR3 has 13 residues. V dropped 5 bases and J dropped 1 base, with 8 bases sitting between them. Germline assignment: CDR1 SGHTA and CDR2 FQGNSA. CDR3: CASSPAGNTEAFF. CDR3 sequence (DNA): TGTGCCAGCAGCCCTGCGGGGAACACTGAAGCTTTCTTT. Full variable domain (missing parts from reference TRBV7-2 and TRBJ1-1): GAGVSQSPSNKVTEKGKDVELRCDPISGHTALYWYRQSLGQGLEFLIYFQGNSAPDKSGLPSDRFSAERTGGSVSTLTIQRTQQEDSAVYLCASSPAGNTEAFFGQGTRLTVV.